A selection of T cell receptor beta chains follows, all from one sample in a study of T cells in Graves' hyperthyroidism and ophthalmopathy. TCRdb itself ran the multiplex PCR reads through MiXCR, one entry per CDR3 protein. The sample has around 660,000 distinct CDR3 sequences; about 45% are singletons. Sequences were obtained from peripheral blood or thyroid tissue (not recorded which). The source of these receptors is an adult man with Graves' disease, either hyperthyroidism or ophthalmopathy (not recorded which). CDR3s include the opening cysteine and the closing phenylalanine or tryptophan. D genes are given only for firm matches. Only part of the rows carry a size: once, few, many, or a class if the clone is expanded.

v_call,d_call,clone_size,j_call,cdr3_aa,cdr3_nt
TRBV4-3,TRBD1,-,TRBJ2-7,CASSQDWAGGGYEQYF,TGCGCCAGCAGCCAAGATTGGGCAGGGGGTGGCTACGAGCAGTACTTC
TRBV29-1,-,many,TRBJ1-1,CSVDWGMNTEAFF,TGCAGCGTTGATTGGGGGATGAACACTGAAGCTTTCTTT
TRBV7-9,-,few,TRBJ2-2,CASSLASGVDTGELFF,TGTGCCAGCAGCTTAGCTTCAGGGGTCGACACCGGGGAGCTGTTTTTT
TRBV6-5,-,-,TRBJ2-7,CASTYRRGARREQYF,TGTGCCAGCACTTACCGACGAGGGGCAAGGCGGGAGCAGTACTTC
TRBV5-1,-,-,TRBJ1-2,CASSLEFPYGYTF,TGCGCCAGCAGCTTGGAATTTCCCTATGGCTACACCTTC
TRBV10-3,-,-,TRBJ2-4,CASREEGAKNIQYF,TGTGCCTCGAGGGAGGAGGGGGCCAAAAACATTCAGTACTTC
TRBV9,-,many,TRBJ1-1,CASSVSNTEAFF,TGTGCCAGCAGCGTTTCGAACACTGAAGCTTTCTTT
TRBV15,TRBD1,many,TRBJ1-2,CATSRTGGGRGYTF,TGTGCCACCAGCAGAACAGGGGGCGGACGTGGCTACACCTTC
TRBV6-6,-,-,TRBJ1-5,CASSDGFSNQPQHF,TGTGCCAGCAGTGACGGGTTTAGCAATCAGCCCCAGCATTTT
TRBV20-1,-,-,TRBJ2-5,CSARLQGRQETQYF,TGCAGTGCTAGGCTACAGGGACGGCAAGAGACCCAGTACTTC
TRBV20-1,TRBD2,few,TRBJ2-7,CSAWTSGSVEQYF,TGCAGTGCTTGGACTAGCGGGAGTGTGGAGCAGTACTTC
TRBV20-1,TRBD1,-,TRBJ1-5,CSAREGQGRNQPQHF,TGCAGTGCTAGAGAAGGACAGGGGCGTAATCAGCCCCAGCATTTT
TRBV5-8,TRBD2,-,TRBJ2-7,CASSQGLAGGRREQYF,TGTGCCAGCAGCCAAGGACTAGCGGGGGGCCGGAGGGAGCAGTACTTC
TRBV29-1,-,medium-sized,TRBJ2-6,CSVPLGQGANVLTF,TGCAGCGTGCCCCTAGGACAGGGGGCCAACGTCCTGACTTTC
TRBV7-6,-,few,TRBJ1-4,CASSRSGLEKANEKLFF,TGTGCCAGCAGCCGATCGGGTCTGGAGAAAGCTAATGAAAAACTGTTTTTT
TRBV15,TRBD2,few,TRBJ2-5,CATSRETSGNQETRYF,TGTGCCACCAGCAGAGAGACTAGCGGTAACCAAGAGACCCGGTACTTC
TRBV9,-,few,TRBJ1-1,CASSLEASITEAFF,TGTGCCAGCAGCTTAGAGGCGTCAATCACTGAAGCTTTCTTT
TRBV10-3,-,many,TRBJ1-5,CAISEYPSNQPQHF,TGTGCCATCAGTGAGTACCCTAGCAATCAGCCCCAGCATTTT
TRBV7-6,TRBD1,-,TRBJ2-7,CASSSTGTGVNEQYF,TGTGCCAGCAGCTCAACCGGGACAGGAGTGAACGAGCAGTACTTC
TRBV6-5,-,-,TRBJ1-2,CASSELQHLTGVYGYTF,TGTGCCAGCAGTGAACTCCAACACTTGACAGGCGTCTATGGCTACACCTTC
TRBV7-8,-,few,TRBJ1-2,CASSLGGGLPNYGYTF,TGTGCCAGCAGCCTAGGAGGGGGACTTCCTAACTATGGCTACACCTTC
TRBV10-1,-,once,TRBJ2-7,CASSASRFSHEQYF,TGCGCCAGCAGTGCGTCTAGATTCTCCCACGAACAGTACTTC
TRBV20-1,-,-,TRBJ2-7,CSARLLAGPYEQYF,TGCAGTGCTCGTTTATTGGCAGGTCCCTACGAGCAGTACTTC
TRBV7-8,-,few,TRBJ2-1,CASSLARGNEQFF,TGTGCCAGCAGCTTAGCGCGGGGCAATGAGCAGTTCTTC
TRBV6-5,-,-,TRBJ1-5,CASSLREGLFQHF,TGTGCCAGCAGTTTGCGGGAGGGCCTATTCCAGCATTTT
TRBV4-1,-,-,TRBJ2-7,CASSQEFGAGLTSYEQYF,TGCGCCAGCAGCCAAGAGTTCGGGGCAGGACTAACCTCCTACGAGCAGTACTTC
TRBV12-3/TRBV12-4,TRBD1,-,TRBJ1-2,CASSRRRQGFNTF,TGTGCCAGCAGTCGACGAAGACAGGGTTTCAACACCTTC
TRBV9,TRBD1,few,TRBJ1-3,CASSARGQAGNTIYF,TGTGCCAGCAGCGCCAGGGGGCAAGCTGGAAACACCATATATTTT
TRBV7-9,-,many,TRBJ1-6,CASSSSAYNSPLHF,TGTGCCAGCAGCTCGTCCGCTTATAATTCACCCCTCCACTTT
TRBV7-2,-,-,TRBJ1-1,CASRKGSMNTEAFF,TGTGCCAGCAGGAAAGGGTCCATGAACACTGAAGCTTTCTTT